The 26 T cell receptor beta chains below were found in one sample sequenced in a study of cytomegalovirus exposure and HLA in healthy donors. The PCR used 60 Vbeta and 13 Jbeta primers. Clones were read by immunoSEQ multiplex PCR, and TCRdb kept only the in-frame ones, dropping some. Counted here are about 150,000 clones, around 72% occurring once; the ten biggest clones make up more than 3.5%. The material sequenced was PBMCs. These receptors were taken from a man aged 18 to 30 in good health and CMV-seropositive.

This clone came up a few times. The chain carries TRBV28 and TRBJ2-1; the D is unclear. V lost 5 bases to trimming and J lost 0 bases, with 11 bases between them. The CDR3 is 15 residues long. Germline CDR1 and CDR2: MDHEN and SYDVKM. The CDR3 sequence: CASSQEQSSYNEQFF. CDR3 coding DNA: TGTGCCAGCAGTCAGGAACAAAGCTCCTACAATGAGCAGTTCTTC.

The chain uses TRBV4-2 and TRBJ1-3; D may be TRBD1 (5 bases). This CDR3 has 16 amino acids. With 4 bases removed from V and 3 bases from J, the gap between germline ends came to 16 bases. The germline V gene encodes CDR1 LGHNA and CDR2 YNFKEQ. The CDR3 nucleotides read TGTGCCAGCAGCCGCTCAGCGGGGGTTAGTGGAAACACCATATATTTT. Translation gives CASSRSAGVSGNTIYF.

The rearrangement joins TRBV27 to TRBJ2-7; 9 bases are a match to TRBD1. The V segment lost 3 bases and the J segment 6 bases; nucleotides outside the gene matches: 9. In germline, CDR1 is MNHEY, CDR2 SMNVEV (reference sequence). CDR3 length equals 15 residues. The CDR3 protein is CASSFLGTGRSEQYF. In nucleotides, the CDR3 is TGTGCCAGCAGTTTCCTAGGGACAGGGAGGAGCGAGCAGTACTTC.

This clone was observed a handful of times. This chain links TRBV30 with TRBJ2-1; TRBD2 agrees at 8 bases. V was pared by 2 bases and J by 9 bases, with 9 bases of the junction left unmatched. This CDR3 is 14 amino acids long. Germline V gives CDR1 GTSNPN, CDR2 SVGIG (reference sequence). This chain's CDR3 is CAWSLTAGVIEQFF. The CDR3 DNA follows: TGTGCCTGGAGTCTTACAGCGGGAGTTATTGAGCAGTTCTTC.

The rearrangement uses TRBV5-1 and TRBJ1-2; 7 positions agree with TRBD1. J gave up 4 bases and V 3 bases, and 6 bases lay outside the gene matches. Germline-derived CDR1 and CDR2 are SGHRS and YFSETQ. There are 14 residues in the CDR3. The CDR3 reads CASSSTGTVYGYTF. The CDR3 nucleotides read TGCGCCAGCAGCTCTACCGGGACAGTCTATGGCTACACCTTC.

V and J are TRBV27 and TRBJ2-1; TRBD1 agrees at 9 bases. The CDR3 consists of 13 residues. The germline V gene has CDR1 MNHEY and CDR2 SMNVEV (reference sequence). After removal of 5 bases from V and 10 bases from J, the junction contained 6 bases not matched to a gene. The CDR3 here is CASSPGQGLEQFF. The CDR3 DNA sequence: TGTGCCAGCAGTCCGGGACAGGGTTTGGAGCAGTTCTTC.

Concerning this clone itself: The sample holds other DNA sequences that translate to the same CDR3. The gene calls are TRBV25-1 and TRBJ1-1; possible D gene TRBD1, 6 bases. Trimming took 8 bases from V and 8 from J, leaving 24 bases between them. This CDR3 has 15 residues. In germline, CDR1 is MGHDK, CDR2 SYGVNS. CDR3 region: CASRPVPPGVGEAFF. Written as DNA, the CDR3 is TGTGCCAGCCGGCCCGTCCCCCCAGGGGTCGGGGAAGCTTTCTTT.

V is TRBV6-6 and J is TRBJ2-7; 10 nucleotides line up with TRBD2. Losses at the gene ends were 6 bases for V and 5 bases for J; bases not matched to a gene: 10. This CDR3 has 15 amino acids. Germline CDR1 reads MNHNY; CDR2 reads SVGAGI (reference sequence). The CDR3 nucleotides read TGTGCCAGCAGAGAAACGAGCGGGAGGGCCCACGAGCAGTACTTC. It translates to CASRETSGRAHEQYF.

This sequence joins TRBV6-5 and TRBJ2-7; 8 positions agree with TRBD1. Losses at the gene ends were 7 bases for V and 3 bases for J; bases not matched to a gene: 8. Germline lookup yields CDR1 MNHEY and CDR2 SVGAGI. The CDR3 is 14 amino acids. The CDR3 reads CASTQTGVDYEQYF. For the CDR3, the DNA is TGTGCCAGCACCCAGACAGGGGTAGACTACGAGCAGTACTTC.

This clone occurred once. The genes are TRBV28 and TRBJ2-3; 12 positions agree with TRBD2. J was trimmed by 0 bases and V by 8 bases; bases with no gene match: 0. The CDR3 runs 14 residues. Germline V gene sequence: CDR1 MDHEN, CDR2 SYDVKM. The CDR3 DNA sequence: TGTGCCAGCGGGACTAGCGGGAGCACAGATACGCAGTATTTT. Encoded protein: CASGTSGSTDTQYF.

CDR3 in DNA: TGTGCCAGTAGTATTTGGGAACAGGGCTATGGCTACACCTTC. As protein: CASSIWEQGYGYTF. The rearrangement joins TRBV19 to TRBJ1-2, with D maybe TRBD1 (6 bases). The V gene lost 3 bases and the J gene lost 4 bases, with 12 bases spanning the gap. The CDR3 has 14 residues. Germline V gives CDR1 LNHDA, CDR2 SQIVND (reference sequence).

Comment on this clone: The junction departs from germline at one end; a sequencing error may be responsible. This chain connects TRBV9 to TRBJ1-1, with 9 bases fitting TRBD1. The CDR3 runs to 15 residues. Germline V lookup: CDR1 SGDLS, CDR2 YYNGEE. For the CDR3, the DNA is TGTGCCAGCAGCGCGACCGGGACAGGGAACGCTGAAGCTTTCTTT. As protein: CASSATGTGNAEAFF.

This clone was detected a few times. The same CDR3 arises from other DNA sequences in this sample as well. This rearrangement joins TRBV9 to TRBJ1-1; D gene ambiguous. The CDR3 has 15 amino acids. V was trimmed by 0 bases and J by 1 base, leaving 10 bases between them. Per the germline V gene, CDR1 is SGDLS and CDR2 is YYNGEE. Here the CDR3 reads CASSVVGRRNTEAFF. The CDR3 DNA reads as TGTGCCAGCAGCGTAGTAGGCAGGCGGAACACTGAAGCTTTCTTT. Full variable domain (missing parts from reference TRBV9 and TRBJ1-1): DSGVTQTPKHLITATGQRVTLRCSPRSGDLSVYWYQQSLDQGLQFLIQYYNGEERAKGNILERFSAQQFPDLHSELNLSSLELGDSALYFCASSVVGRRNTEAFFGQGTRLTVV.

This clone was counted a few times. This chain connects TRBV6-6 to TRBJ2-7, with TRBD1 matching over 7 bases. The CDR3 has 15 residues. Trimming took 0 bases from V and 5 from J; bases not matched to a gene: 7. CDR1 is MNHNY, CDR2 SVGAGI, per germline (reference sequence). Here the CDR3 DNA reads TGTGCCAGCAGTTACTCACAGGGGCGAGGGGACGAGCAGTACTTC. Its protein is CASSYSQGRGDEQYF.

The chain combines TRBV27 with TRBJ2-7, with D possibly being TRBD1 (6 bases). The V and J ends lost 4 bases and 3 bases respectively, with 13 bases between them. This CDR3 has 14 residues. Germline loops: CDR1 MNHEY, CDR2 SMNVEV (reference sequence). The CDR3 nucleotides read TGTGCCAGCAGTTGGACAGAGCGATTCTACGAGCAGTACTTC. This gives the protein CASSWTERFYEQYF.

This rearrangement joins TRBV7-9 to TRBJ1-1, with 11 bases matching TRBD1. Germline values: CDR1 SEHNR, CDR2 FQNEAQ (reference sequence). This CDR3 comprises 14 residues. V trimming: 2 bases; J trimming: 11 bases; junction bases outside the gene matches: 7. In nucleotides, the CDR3 is TGTGCCAGCAGCTTAACTGGACAGGGGGCCTTGGCTTTCTTT. As protein: CASSLTGQGALAFF.

The rearrangement joins TRBV2 to TRBJ1-1; D gene ambiguous. Between the trimmed V and J ends, which lost 3 bases and 5 bases, there was a span of 13 bases. The CDR3 covers 14 residues. Germline V lookup: CDR1 SNHLY, CDR2 FYNNEI. CDR3 DNA: TGTGCCAGCAGTGATGAGGAGGGATATACTGAAGCTTTCTTT. Translation: CASSDEEGYTEAFF. Based on the CDR3 plus reference TRBV2 and TRBJ1-1, the full variable domain is EPEVTQTPSHQVTQMGQEVILRCVPISNHLYFYWYRQILGQKVEFLVSFYNNEISEKSEIFDDQFSVERPDGSNFTLKIRSTKLEDSAMYFCASSDEEGYTEAFFGQGTRLTVV.

The chain joins TRBV6-5 to TRBJ1-4; D not certain. The CDR3 is 16 residues long. Trimming shortened V by 3 bases and J by 4 bases, and 15 bases separated the two germline ends. Germline V gene sequence: CDR1 MNHEY, CDR2 SVGAGI. The CDR3 nucleotides read TGTGCCAGCAGTTATCTAACCGGGGTTAGTAATGAAAAACTGTTTTTT. Translating it yields CASSYLTGVSNEKLFF.

This clone occurred a few times. The chain combines TRBV6-5 with TRBJ2-7, with 9 bases fitting TRBD1. The CDR3 loop spans 15 amino acids. The germline CDR1 and CDR2 sequences are MNHEY and SVGAGI. V lost 7 bases to trimming and J lost 5 bases; unmatched junction nucleotides: 12. CDR3 sequence (DNA): TGTGCCAGCACCCCATGGGGACAGGGAAACCACGAGCAGTACTTC. Its translation is CASTPWGQGNHEQYF.

This clone was observed a single time. The chain joins TRBV6-1 to TRBJ2-7, with D perhaps matching TRBD1 (5 bases). Germline CDR1 reads MNHNS; CDR2 reads SASEGT. The CDR3 is made up of 13 amino acids. The ends were cut back, 6 bases at V and 0 bases at J, with 9 bases in the middle. CDR3: CASSLGASYEQYF. CDR3 bases: TGTGCCAGCAGCCTAGGGGCCTCCTACGAGCAGTACTTC.

This chain links TRBV28 with TRBJ2-7, with a weak D call TRBD1 (6 bases). The CDR3 is 13 amino acids. V was shortened by 4 bases and J by 4 bases, with 11 bases between the two germline ends. Germline CDR1 is MDHEN and CDR2 is SYDVKM. The CDR3 region is CASSSTTGYEQYF. In DNA, the CDR3 is TGTGCCAGCAGTTCCACGACAGGATACGAGCAGTACTTC.

V is TRBV5-1 and J is TRBJ2-7; possible D gene TRBD2, 6 bases. V was trimmed by 4 bases and J by 6 bases, leaving 17 bases between them. Germline V gene sequence: CDR1 SGHRS, CDR2 YFSETQ. This CDR3 spans 14 amino acids. The DNA for the CDR3 is TGCGCCAGCAGCCCGGGACTCCCGGGGCTCGAGCAGTACTTC. It translates to CASSPGLPGLEQYF. The full variable domain, with the rest looked up from reference TRBV5-1 and TRBJ2-7, is KAGVTQTPRYLIKTRGQQVTLSCSPISGHRSVSWYQQTPGQGLQFLFEYFSETQRNKGNFPGRFSGRQFSNSRSEMNVSTLELGDSALYLCASSPGLPGLEQYFGPGTRLTVT.

The V call is TRBV7-2, the J call TRBJ1-4; 7 positions match TRBD1. Germline CDR1 reads SGHTA; CDR2 reads FQGNSA. This CDR3 is built from 18 residues. V shed 6 bases and J 4 bases; nucleotides not matched to a gene: 17. This CDR3 is CASRSGQLDWPFNEKLFF. CDR3 DNA: TGTGCCAGCAGGTCGGGACAGCTGGACTGGCCTTTTAATGAAAAACTGTTTTTT.

Details on this clone: Compared with germline, one end of the junction differs, possibly owing to a read error. The chain combines TRBV7-7 with TRBJ2-5, with TRBD2 identical over 10 bases. The DNA end lines up better with TRBJ2-7; the J call may be wrong. CDR3 size: 16 residues. CDR1 is SSHAT, CDR2 FNYEAQ, per germline (reference sequence). DNA for the CDR3: TGTGCTAGCAGCCCGGGGAGCGGGAGGGTCGGCTACGAGCAGTACTTC. It codes for CASSPGSGRVGYEQYF.

Only a few counts were recorded for this clone. V and J are TRBV2 and TRBJ2-7, with TRBD1 matching 9 bases. Losses at the gene ends were 6 bases for V and 4 bases for J; bases not matched to a gene: 7. Germline CDR1 is SNHLY and CDR2 is FYNNEI. This CDR3 region has 14 residues. CDR3 sequence: CASREQGASYEQYF. Here the CDR3 DNA reads TGTGCCAGCAGGGAACAGGGGGCAAGTTACGAGCAGTACTTC.

The V gene is TRBV10-3, the J gene TRBJ2-1; 10 bases are shared with TRBD2. V trimming: 4 bases; J trimming: 3 bases; junction bases outside the gene matches: 15. This CDR3 has 19 amino acids. The germline CDR1 and CDR2 sequences are ENHRY and SYGVKD. The CDR3 DNA follows: TGTGCCATCAGTGCGATTGCTAGCGGGAGTTTTCCGATCTACAATGAGCAGTTCTTC. Its protein is CAISAIASGSFPIYNEQFF.